Below, 4 T cell receptor beta chains from the same sample are listed, as sequenced in a study of CD4 T cells in relation to SARS-CoV-2 and coronaviruses. Unexposed donor CD4+ T cells date from about 2010-2018, before the COVID-19 pandemic. TCRdb keeps only in-frame clones here, not all; method: immunoSEQ multiplex PCR. This table holds about 60,000 clones, less than 95% found once. The material sequenced was naive CD4+ T cells from PBMCs. Specified subset: naive CD4+ T cells isolated by negative enrichment. These receptors originate from a human donor in good health.

The chain is built from TRBV27 and TRBJ2-7, with a weak D call TRBD2 (5 bases). CDR3 length equals 14 residues. Germline assignment: CDR1 MNHEY and CDR2 SMNVEV (reference sequence). V lost 5 bases and J 4 bases, leaving 15 bases between the germline ends. CDR3 coding DNA: TGTGCCAGCAGTAAACCCGGGATTCCTTACGAGCAGTACTTC. Translated: CASSKPGIPYEQYF.

This chain connects TRBV18 to TRBJ2-3, with TRBD2 matching over 12 bases. The germline V gene has CDR1 KGHSH and CDR2 LQKENI. V lost 4 bases and J lost 0; bases outside the gene matches: 5. The CDR3 is 17 residues long. The CDR3 loop reads CASSRYGLAGSTDTQYF. The DNA for the CDR3 is TGTGCCAGCTCACGCTACGGACTAGCGGGGAGCACAGATACGCAGTATTTT.

This chain joins TRBV11-2 and TRBJ2-7; tentative D call: TRBD1 (6 bases). The CDR3 totals 14 residues. The germline V gene has CDR1 SGHAT and CDR2 FQNNGV. Trimming cost V 5 bases and J 2 bases, with 13 bases left between them. The CDR3 loop is CASSTSSGAYEQYF. For the CDR3, the DNA is TGTGCCAGCAGCACGAGCTCAGGGGCCTACGAGCAGTACTTC.

The gene calls are TRBV4-2 and TRBJ1-2, with D uncertain. The CDR3 has 15 residues. V was pared by 1 base and J by 4 bases, with 13 bases between. CDR1 is LGHNA, CDR2 YNFKEQ, per germline. CDR3 amino acids: CASSQGRGEIYGYTF. The DNA for the CDR3 is TGTGCCAGCAGCCAAGGGCGCGGGGAGATCTATGGCTACACCTTC.